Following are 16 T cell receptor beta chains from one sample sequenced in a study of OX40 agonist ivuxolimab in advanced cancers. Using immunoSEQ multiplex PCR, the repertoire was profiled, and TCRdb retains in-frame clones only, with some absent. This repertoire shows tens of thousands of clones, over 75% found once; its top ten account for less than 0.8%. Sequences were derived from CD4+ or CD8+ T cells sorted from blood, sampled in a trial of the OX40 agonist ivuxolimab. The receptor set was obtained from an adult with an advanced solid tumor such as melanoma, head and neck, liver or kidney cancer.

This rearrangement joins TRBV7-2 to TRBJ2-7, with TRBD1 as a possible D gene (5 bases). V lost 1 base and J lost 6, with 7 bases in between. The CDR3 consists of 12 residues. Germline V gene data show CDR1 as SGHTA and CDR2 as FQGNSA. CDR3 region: CASSLGGGEQYF. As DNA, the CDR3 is TGTGCCAGCAGCTTAGGGGGCGGCGAGCAGTACTTC. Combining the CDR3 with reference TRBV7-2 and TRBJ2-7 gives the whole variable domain GAGVSQSPSNKVTEKGKDVELRCDPISGHTALYWYRQSLGQGLEFLIYFQGNSAPDKSGLPSDRFSAERTGGSVSTLTIQRTQQEDSAVYLCASSLGGGEQYFGPGTRLTVT.

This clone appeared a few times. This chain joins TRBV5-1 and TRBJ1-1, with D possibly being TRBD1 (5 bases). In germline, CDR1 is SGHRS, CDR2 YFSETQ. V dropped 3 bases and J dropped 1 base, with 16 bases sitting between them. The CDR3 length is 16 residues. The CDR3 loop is CASSSGARASNTEAFF. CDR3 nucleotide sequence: TGCGCCAGCAGCTCTGGGGCCCGCGCCTCGAACACTGAAGCTTTCTTT.

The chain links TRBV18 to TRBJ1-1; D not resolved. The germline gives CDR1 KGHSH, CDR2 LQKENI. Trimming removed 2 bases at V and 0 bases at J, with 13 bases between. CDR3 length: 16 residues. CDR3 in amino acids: CASSPVTVRMNTEAFF. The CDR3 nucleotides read TGTGCCAGCTCACCAGTAACGGTGAGAATGAACACTGAAGCTTTCTTT.

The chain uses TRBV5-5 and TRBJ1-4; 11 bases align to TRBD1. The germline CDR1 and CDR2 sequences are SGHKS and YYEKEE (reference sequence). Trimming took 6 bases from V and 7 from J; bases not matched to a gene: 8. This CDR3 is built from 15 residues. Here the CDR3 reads CASTPSGTGGEKLFF. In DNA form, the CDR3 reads TGTGCCAGCACCCCGAGTGGGACAGGGGGTGAAAAACTGTTTTTT.

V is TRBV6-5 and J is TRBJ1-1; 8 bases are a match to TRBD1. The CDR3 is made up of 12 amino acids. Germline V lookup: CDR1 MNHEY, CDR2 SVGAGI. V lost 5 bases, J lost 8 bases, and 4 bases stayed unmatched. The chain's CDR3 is CASSRTGREAFF. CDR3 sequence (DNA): TGTGCCAGCAGTCGGACAGGGAGGGAAGCTTTCTTT.

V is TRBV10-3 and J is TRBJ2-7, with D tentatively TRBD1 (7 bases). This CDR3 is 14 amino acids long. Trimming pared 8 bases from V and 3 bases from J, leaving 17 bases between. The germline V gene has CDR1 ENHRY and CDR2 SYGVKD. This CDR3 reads CAIGTAQGGYEQYF. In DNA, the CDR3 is TGTGCCATCGGAACGGCCCAGGGGGGCTACGAGCAGTACTTC.

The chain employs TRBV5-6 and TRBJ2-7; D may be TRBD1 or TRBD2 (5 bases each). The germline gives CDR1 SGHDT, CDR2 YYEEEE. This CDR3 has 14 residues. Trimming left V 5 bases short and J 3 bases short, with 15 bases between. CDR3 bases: TGTGCCAGCAGACGATACGGGGCTCGCTACGAGCAGTACTTC. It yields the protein CASRRYGARYEQYF.

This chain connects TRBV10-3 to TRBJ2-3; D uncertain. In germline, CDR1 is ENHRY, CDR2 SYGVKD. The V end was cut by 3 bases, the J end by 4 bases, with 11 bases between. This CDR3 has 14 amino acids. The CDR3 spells CAISERGGSDTQYF. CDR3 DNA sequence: TGTGCCATCAGTGAAAGAGGTGGCTCAGATACGCAGTATTTT.

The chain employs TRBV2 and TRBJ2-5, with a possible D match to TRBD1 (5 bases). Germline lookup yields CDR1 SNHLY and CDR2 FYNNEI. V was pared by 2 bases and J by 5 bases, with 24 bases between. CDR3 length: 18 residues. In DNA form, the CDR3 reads TGTGCCAGCAGTGAATTTTCAGGGCCCAACTCCGCTCAGGAGACCCAGTACTTC. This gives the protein CASSEFSGPNSAQETQYF.

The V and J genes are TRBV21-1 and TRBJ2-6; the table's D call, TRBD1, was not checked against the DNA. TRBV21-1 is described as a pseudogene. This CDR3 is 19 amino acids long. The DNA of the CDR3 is TGTGCCAGCAGCAAAGGGCGGACAGGGCTCTCCTCTGGGGCCAACGTCCTGACTTTC. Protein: CASSKGRTGLSSGANVLTF.

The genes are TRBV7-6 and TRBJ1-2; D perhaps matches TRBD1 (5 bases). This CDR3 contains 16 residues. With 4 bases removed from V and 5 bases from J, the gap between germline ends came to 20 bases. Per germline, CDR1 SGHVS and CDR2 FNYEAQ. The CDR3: CASSSGLDGGTYGYTF. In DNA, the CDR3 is TGTGCCAGCAGCTCCGGGTTGGATGGGGGAACTTATGGCTACACCTTC.

The CDR3 coding sequence is TGTGCCAGCTCACCACCAGGGGGAACAACTAATGAAAAACTGTTTTTT. As protein: CASSPPGGTTNEKLFF. This chain links TRBV18 with TRBJ1-4; possibly TRBD1 for D (6 bases). The germline V and J ends were trimmed by 0 bases and 0 bases, with 8 bases remaining between them. This CDR3 is 16 amino acids long. Per the germline V gene, CDR1 is KGHSH and CDR2 is LQKENI.

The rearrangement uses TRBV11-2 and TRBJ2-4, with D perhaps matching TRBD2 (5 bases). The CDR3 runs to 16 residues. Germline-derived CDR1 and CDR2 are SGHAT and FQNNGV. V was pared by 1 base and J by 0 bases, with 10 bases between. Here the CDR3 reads CASSLGPGLAKNIQYF. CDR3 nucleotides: TGTGCCAGCAGCTTAGGTCCCGGACTAGCCAAAAACATTCAGTACTTC.

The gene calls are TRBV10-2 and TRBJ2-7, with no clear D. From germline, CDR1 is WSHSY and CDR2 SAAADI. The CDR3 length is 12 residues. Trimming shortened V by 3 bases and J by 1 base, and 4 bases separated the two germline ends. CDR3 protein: CASSDWSYEQYF. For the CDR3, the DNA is TGCGCCAGCAGTGACTGGTCCTACGAGCAGTACTTC.

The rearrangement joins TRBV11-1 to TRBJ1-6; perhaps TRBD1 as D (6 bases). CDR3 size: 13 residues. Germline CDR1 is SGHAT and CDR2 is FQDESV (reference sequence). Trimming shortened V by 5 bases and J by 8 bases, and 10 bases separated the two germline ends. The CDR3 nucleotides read TGTGCCAGCAGCCTTGACAGGTATTCACCCCTCCACTTT. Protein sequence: CASSLDRYSPLHF.

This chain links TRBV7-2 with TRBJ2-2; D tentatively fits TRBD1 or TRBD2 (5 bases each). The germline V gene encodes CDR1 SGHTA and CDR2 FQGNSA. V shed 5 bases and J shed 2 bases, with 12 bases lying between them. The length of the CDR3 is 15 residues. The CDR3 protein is CASSTGTANTGELFF. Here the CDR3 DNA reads TGTGCCAGCAGCACGGGGACGGCAAACACCGGGGAGCTGTTTTTT.